A single sample gave rise to the 26 T cell receptor beta chains below, sequenced in a study of cytomegalovirus exposure and HLA in healthy donors. PCR employed 60 Vbeta and 13 Jbeta primers. Here immunoSEQ multiplex PCR was the method, and the copy in TCRdb shows in-frame clones only, minus some. The sample includes around 68,000 clones, roughly 75% of them seen just once. The sample taken for sequencing was PBMCs. These receptors originate from a young woman in good health and CMV-seropositive.

J is TRBJ2-7 and V is TRBV9; D is perhaps TRBD2 (5 bases). The CDR3 is made up of 13 amino acids. From germline, CDR1 is SGDLS and CDR2 YYNGEE. Deletions cut 0 bases from V and 7 bases from J, with 11 bases between. The CDR3 reads CASSVDGGSEQYF. In DNA form, the CDR3 reads TGTGCCAGCAGCGTAGATGGCGGGTCGGAGCAGTACTTC.

The chain combines TRBV10-1 with TRBJ2-3, with TRBD1 as a possible D gene (5 bases). This CDR3 contains 15 residues. Germline loops: CDR1 WNHNN, CDR2 SYGVQD (reference sequence). V shed 3 bases and J shed 3 bases, with 13 bases lying between them. CDR3 amino acids: CASSDRSGLTDTQYF. In DNA form, the CDR3 reads TGCGCCAGCAGTGATCGGTCAGGGTTAACAGATACGCAGTATTTT.

The rearrangement uses TRBV29-1 and TRBJ2-3, with 7 bases that match TRBD2. The CDR3 runs to 16 residues. V lost 5 bases, J lost 0 bases, and 11 bases stayed unmatched. Germline assignment: CDR1 SQVTM and CDR2 ANQGSEA. The CDR3 protein is CSVPPAGLESTDTQYF. For the CDR3, the DNA is TGCAGCGTTCCCCCGGCTGGACTAGAAAGCACAGATACGCAGTATTTT.

The CDR3: CASSQEWAGGPSTGELFF. The CDR3 bases are TGCGCCAGCAGCCAAGAGTGGGCGGGAGGGCCGAGCACCGGGGAGCTGTTTTTT. The genes are TRBV4-1 and TRBJ2-2; the match to TRBD2 covers 9 bases. CDR1 is MGHRA, CDR2 YSYEKL, per germline. J lost 4 bases, V lost 0 bases, and 9 bases had no gene match. CDR3 length: 18 residues.

This chain links TRBV27 with TRBJ2-2; D is unresolved. V gave up 5 bases and J gave up 0 bases, with 16 bases separating them. The length of the CDR3 is 17 residues. Germline V gene lookup returns CDR1 MNHEY and CDR2 SMNVEV (reference sequence). CDR3 nucleotides: TGTGCCAGCAGTCTCTGGGTGGAGACGCCGAACACCGGGGAGCTGTTTTTT. Its translation: CASSLWVETPNTGELFF.

This chain connects TRBV4-3 to TRBJ1-1; D perhaps matches TRBD1 (5 bases). Trimming removed 0 bases at V and 2 bases at J, with 10 bases between. Germline V gene data show CDR1 as LGHNA and CDR2 as YSLEER. The CDR3 is 15 residues long. The DNA of the CDR3 is TGCGCCAGCAGCCAAGATCAGGGACTAAACACTGAAGCTTTCTTT. It yields the protein CASSQDQGLNTEAFF.

CDR3: CASRRLDARETQYF. The DNA for the CDR3 is TGTGCCAGCAGGCGACTTGACGCCCGGGAGACCCAGTACTTC. The gene calls are TRBV7-8 and TRBJ2-5; D uncertain. The CDR3 is 14 residues long. Germline V gene lookup returns CDR1 SGHVS and CDR2 FQNEAQ. V lost 6 bases to trimming and J lost 5 bases, with 16 bases between them.

The V gene is TRBV2, the J gene TRBJ1-5, with D possibly matching TRBD1 (5 bases). CDR1 and CDR2 (germline): SNHLY, FYNNEI. V gave up 2 bases and J gave up 6 bases, with 20 bases separating them. This CDR3 is 17 amino acids long. The CDR3 loop is CASSEMLRRGLSQPQHF. The CDR3 DNA is TGTGCCAGCAGTGAAATGTTAAGGAGGGGCCTTAGTCAGCCCCAGCATTTT.

J is TRBJ2-5 and V is TRBV7-3; TRBD2 agrees at 7 bases. J gave up 2 bases and V 1 base, and 1 base lay outside the gene matches. The CDR3 is 14 amino acids. Germline V lookup: CDR1 SGHTA, CDR2 FQGTGA. CDR3 in amino acids: CASSLNGGQETQYF. In nucleotides, the CDR3 is TGTGCCAGCAGCTTAAACGGGGGGCAAGAGACCCAGTACTTC.

This chain uses TRBV28 with TRBJ2-3, with 9 bases matching TRBD2. Germline V gene data show CDR1 as MDHEN and CDR2 as SYDVKM. Unmatched junction bases numbered 7, after V lost 4 bases and J lost 5 bases. This CDR3 spans 15 amino acids. CDR3 DNA sequence: TGTGCCAGCAGTTACGGACTAGCGTTGGTAGATACGCAGTATTTT. Its protein product is CASSYGLALVDTQYF.

The rearrangement uses TRBV6-4 and TRBJ1-3; the D is unclear. The V gene's germline CDR1 is MRHNA and CDR2 SNTAGT. CDR3 length equals 17 residues. Trimming left V 6 bases short and J 0 bases short, with 18 bases between. The CDR3 DNA is TGTGCCAGCAGGCACCCCGACGGGAGGAACTCTGGAAACACCATATATTTT. Protein: CASRHPDGRNSGNTIYF.

The chain couples TRBV28 to TRBJ2-1, with a weak D call TRBD1 (6 bases). This CDR3 has 12 residues. Germline CDR1 reads MDHEN; CDR2 reads SYDVKM. V was shortened by 2 bases and J by 13 bases, with 12 bases between the two germline ends. The chain's CDR3 is CASSLLGGSQFF. The CDR3 nucleotides are TGTGCCAGCAGTTTACTTGGGGGCTCCCAGTTCTTC.

The chain combines TRBV11-1 with TRBJ2-2; D gene unclear. The ends were cut back, 1 base at V and 3 bases at J, with 6 bases in the middle. Germline-derived CDR1 and CDR2 are SGHAT and FQDESV (reference sequence). CDR3 length: 14 residues. The CDR3 DNA reads as TGTGCCAGCAGCTTAGACTACTACACCGGGGAGCTGTTTTTT. Protein product: CASSLDYYTGELFF.

CDR3 in DNA: TGTGCCACCAGCAGAGACCTCTTTTACGAGCAGTACTTC. Translated: CATSRDLFYEQYF. The V call is TRBV15, the J call TRBJ2-5; D ambiguous. The last part of the DNA fits TRBJ2-7 better; the J call may be wrong. CDR3 size: 13 residues. In germline, CDR1 is LNHNV, CDR2 YYDKDF (reference sequence).

The V gene is TRBV5-1, the J gene TRBJ2-3; a weak D match, TRBD2 (6 bases). Between the trimmed V and J ends, which lost 0 bases and 2 bases, there was a span of 10 bases. This CDR3 has 15 amino acids. Germline CDR1 is SGHRS and CDR2 is YFSETQ. The CDR3 sequence: CASSLASETTDTQYF. The CDR3 region has the DNA TGCGCCAGCAGCTTGGCTAGCGAGACCACAGATACGCAGTATTTT.

On this clone itself: The germline gene is not matched at one end of the junction; a read error may be the cause. The chain has TRBV2 and TRBJ2-7, with D perhaps TRBD1 (6 bases). CDR1 and CDR2 (germline): SNHLY, FYNNEI. The CDR3 runs 11 residues. The DNA of the CDR3 is TGTGCCAGCAGTGAATTTTCCGACAGGTCCTTC. Amino acid sequence: CASSEFSDRSF.

The rearrangement joins TRBV29-1 to TRBJ2-3, with 7 positions matching TRBD1. Per germline, CDR1 SQVTM and CDR2 ANQGSEA. V shed 7 bases and J 6 bases; nucleotides not matched to a gene: 4. The CDR3 consists of 11 residues. The CDR3 sequence is CSGLQGDTQYF. Written as DNA, the CDR3 is TGCAGCGGGCTACAGGGGGATACGCAGTATTTT.

The rearrangement links TRBV20-1 to TRBJ2-5; D is perhaps TRBD1 (5 bases). Trimming took 3 bases from V and 7 from J, leaving 6 bases between them. The V gene's germline CDR1 is DFQATT and CDR2 SNEGSKA (reference sequence). This CDR3 region has 10 residues. This CDR3 is CSASQGTQYF. DNA for the CDR3: TGCAGTGCTAGTCAGGGGACCCAGTACTTC.

The chain carries TRBV15 and TRBJ2-7; D gene unclear. The germline V gene has CDR1 LNHNV and CDR2 YYDKDF (reference sequence). The V end was cut by 1 base, the J end by 6 bases, with 7 bases between. The CDR3 has 12 residues. CDR3 bases: TGTGCCACCAGCAGAGCGTTCGGCGAGCAGTACTTC. Translation: CATSRAFGEQYF. Looking up the rest from reference TRBV15 and TRBJ2-7 gives the full variable domain: DAMVIQNPRYQVTQFGKPVTLSCSQTLNHNVMYWYQQKSSQAPKLLFHYYDKDFNNEADTPDNFQSRRPNTSFCFLDIRSPGLGDTAMYLCATSRAFGEQYFGPGTRLTVT.

The genes are TRBV7-9 and TRBJ2-1; TRBD2 aligns across 11 bases. V lost 2 bases and J lost 3; bases outside the gene matches: 6. The CDR3 is made up of 17 amino acids. Germline V gene sequence: CDR1 SEHNR, CDR2 FQNEAQ (reference sequence). The CDR3 here is CASSLFGTSGLYNEQFF. CDR3 bases: TGTGCCAGCAGCTTATTCGGGACTAGCGGCCTCTACAATGAGCAGTTCTTC.

This clone was found a few times. The chain joins TRBV15 to TRBJ1-4; the D gene is possibly TRBD1 (5 bases). The length of the CDR3 is 15 residues. CDR1 and CDR2 (germline): LNHNV, YYDKDF (reference sequence). Trimming took 0 bases from V and 6 from J, leaving 11 bases between them. The CDR3 is CATSREGPGDEKLFF. The CDR3 DNA reads as TGTGCCACCAGCAGAGAGGGACCGGGAGATGAAAAACTGTTTTTT.

This chain connects TRBV27 to TRBJ1-1; TRBD1 agrees at 7 bases. V trimming: 9 bases; J trimming: 1 base; junction bases outside the gene matches: 2. Germline loops: CDR1 MNHEY, CDR2 SMNVEV (reference sequence). The CDR3 contains 12 residues. CDR3 sequence (DNA): TGTGCCAGTAGACAGGGGAACACTGAAGCTTTCTTT. It codes for CASRQGNTEAFF.

This clone was recorded once. The J gene is TRBJ2-5, the V gene TRBV28; D is possibly TRBD2 (6 bases). Per germline, CDR1 MDHEN and CDR2 SYDVKM. This CDR3 is built from 14 residues. The V end lost 4 bases, the J end lost 5 bases, and 14 bases lay between the germline ends. This CDR3 reads CASSSGGEAETQYF. The DNA for the CDR3 is TGTGCCAGCAGTTCAGGCGGGGAGGCGGAGACCCAGTACTTC.

V gene TRBV7-6 combines with J gene TRBJ1-1, with TRBD1 identical over 7 bases. The V gene end was trimmed by 5 bases and the J gene end by 8 bases; junction bases not matched to a gene: 11. Germline lookup yields CDR1 SGHVS and CDR2 FNYEAQ. This CDR3 has 14 residues. The CDR3, as DNA: TGTGCCAGCAGCGCCTCCGACAGGGCCTCGGAAGCTTTCTTT. This sequence encodes CASSASDRASEAFF.

This rearrangement joins TRBV6-1 to TRBJ2-2; 10 bases are shared with TRBD2. Germline trimming cut 2 bases from V and 5 bases from J; bases unmatched to any gene: 2. From germline, CDR1 is MNHNS and CDR2 SASEGT. The CDR3 is 15 residues long. The CDR3 DNA is TGTGCCAGCAGTGAACTAGCGGGAGCGACCGGGGAGCTGTTTTTT. Its protein is CASSELAGATGELFF.

The chain is built from TRBV27 and TRBJ2-2, with TRBD2 identical over 7 bases. Trimming cost V 3 bases and J 1 base; bases outside gene matches: 8. The CDR3 totals 17 residues. Germline V gene data show CDR1 as MNHEY and CDR2 as SMNVEV (reference sequence). CDR3 sequence (DNA): TGTGCCAGCAGTTTTTTCGGGGCTAGCGGGAACACCGGGGAGCTGTTTTTT. Protein: CASSFFGASGNTGELFF.